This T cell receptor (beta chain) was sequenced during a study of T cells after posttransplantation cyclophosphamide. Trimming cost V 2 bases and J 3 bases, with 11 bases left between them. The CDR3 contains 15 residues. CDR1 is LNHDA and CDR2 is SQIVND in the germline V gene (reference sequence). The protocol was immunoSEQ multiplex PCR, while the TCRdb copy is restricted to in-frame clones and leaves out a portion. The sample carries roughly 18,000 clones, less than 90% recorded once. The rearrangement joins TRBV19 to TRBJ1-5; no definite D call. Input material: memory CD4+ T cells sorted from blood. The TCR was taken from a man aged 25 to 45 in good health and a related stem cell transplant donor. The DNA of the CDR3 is TGTGCCAGTAGTATACCAGGATGGGCCAATCAGCCCCAGCATTTT. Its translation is CASSIPGWANQPQHF.